The 9 T cell receptor beta chains in this list originate from one sample, sequenced in a study of Graves' ophthalmopathy and Graves' hyperthyroidism. Amplified material comprised TCR beta CDR3 regions derived from RNA transcripts. The workflow started with a first-round RT-PCR run with HTBI primers and then moved on to a second-round multiplex PCR. TCRdb reprocessed the multiplex PCR reads with MiXCR, giving one entry per CDR3 protein. The profile covers roughly 600,000 distinct CDR3 sequences, with less than 40% appearing a single time and about 4% taken by the ten largest. The source material was peripheral blood or thyroid tissue (not recorded which). These receptors all come from an adult man with Graves' hyperthyroidism.

This clonotype showed up just a few times. V and J are TRBV2 and TRBJ1-1; a weak D match, TRBD1 (5 bases). This CDR3 comprises 12 residues. Trimming shortened V by 7 bases and J by 7 bases, and 13 bases separated the two germline ends. Germline CDR1 is SNHLY and CDR2 is FYNNEI. As DNA, the CDR3 is TGTGCCAGCAAGGCGGGGACTAATGAAGCTTTCTTT. Translation gives CASKAGTNEAFF.

The chain joins TRBV12-3 or TRBV12-4 to TRBJ2-5; D might be TRBD1 (5 bases). Trimming removed 6 bases at V and 2 bases at J, with 16 bases between. The CDR3 length is 15 residues. The CDR3 bases are TGTGCCAGCAGGGGCGACAGCTACGAGCAAGAGACCCAGTACTTC. Amino acid sequence: CASRGDSYEQETQYF.

This clonotype occurred many times. This chain links TRBV20-1 with TRBJ2-3, with a possible D match to TRBD2 (5 bases). The CDR3 is made up of 14 amino acids. Germline values: CDR1 DFQATT, CDR2 SNEGSKA (reference sequence). The ends were cut back, 1 base at V and 4 bases at J, with 12 bases in the middle. CDR3 coding DNA: TGCAGTGCTAGAGTAACCGGGAAGGCAGATACGCAGTATTTT. It codes for CSARVTGKADTQYF.

This clonotype showed up just a few times. The chain has TRBV7-9 and TRBJ2-3, with a weak D call TRBD1 (6 bases). This CDR3 comprises 14 residues. Trimming removed 5 bases from V and 1 base from J, with 10 bases in between. From germline, CDR1 is SEHNR and CDR2 FQNEAQ (reference sequence). The CDR3, as DNA: TGTGCCAGCAGCCCAAGACAGGGCACAGATACGCAGTATTTT. Amino acids: CASSPRQGTDTQYF.

This rearrangement joins TRBV29-1 to TRBJ1-2, with D perhaps TRBD1 (6 bases). Deletions cut 8 bases from V and 8 bases from J, with 15 bases between. The CDR3 sequence is 11 residues long. CDR1 and CDR2 (germline): SQVTM, ANQGSEA. CDR3 in DNA: TGCAGCTCAGAACGGACAGTCGGCTACACCTTC. This translates into CSSERTVGYTF.

This clonotype was counted many times. The rearrangement links TRBV12-3 or TRBV12-4 to TRBJ2-6; no clear D gene. The CDR3 is 15 residues long. The germline V and J ends were trimmed by 5 bases and 2 bases, with 10 bases remaining between them. The CDR3 here is CASSPSNPGANVLTF. The CDR3 DNA is TGTGCCAGCAGTCCGTCAAACCCTGGGGCCAACGTCCTGACTTTC.

This chain connects TRBV7-9 to TRBJ2-5, with 8 bases identical to TRBD1. After removal of 2 bases from V and 3 bases from J, the junction contained 2 bases not matched to a gene. The CDR3 has 14 amino acids. CDR1 and CDR2 from the germline V gene are SEHNR and FQNEAQ (reference sequence). The CDR3 region has the DNA TGTGCCAGCAGCTTACAACAGGGGGAAGAGACCCAGTACTTC. Protein sequence: CASSLQQGEETQYF.

V usage is TRBV7-4 and J usage is TRBJ1-1; D gene uncertain. The CDR3 extends over 12 amino acids. V gave up 3 bases and J gave up 10 bases, with 12 bases separating them. Germline assignment: CDR1 SGHVT and CDR2 SQSDAQ. CDR3 sequence: CASSLTGAGAFF. As DNA, the CDR3 is TGTGCCAGCAGCTTGACCGGCGCTGGAGCTTTCTTT.

The gene calls are TRBV20-1 and TRBJ2-5; 9 bases line up with TRBD2. J lost 4 bases, V lost 0 bases, and 3 bases had no gene match. The V gene's germline CDR1 is DFQATT and CDR2 SNEGSKA (reference sequence). The CDR3 runs to 14 residues. CDR3 nucleotide sequence: TGCAGTGCTAGAGACAGCGGGGGGCTAGAGACCCAGTACTTC. Protein product: CSARDSGGLETQYF.